This T cell receptor (beta chain) was recovered during a study of T-cell memory formation after mild COVID-19. The sample holds a few counts of this clonotype. TCR alpha and TCR beta cDNA libraries with sample barcodes and UMIs came from 5'RACE using constant-segment primers. From the 5' RACE reads, TCRdb called clonotypes with MiXCR, one entry per CDR3 protein. The sample gives about 320,000 distinct CDR3 sequences, 13% to 15% of which show up once; 21% is in the top ten. The sample was PBMCs or a T cell subset sorted from them (not recorded which). The clonotype was recovered from a young man who had mild COVID-19 (a few samples of this study predate the infection). Cell type and time point are not known.

The CDR3 nucleotides read TGCAGTGCTAGAGATCTTCGAGAGGCCGGGGAGCTGTTTTTT. Translated, it gives CSARDLREAGELFF. This chain uses TRBV20-1 with TRBJ2-2; D is undetermined. CDR1 is DFQATT, CDR2 SNEGSKA, per germline (reference sequence). The CDR3 contains 14 residues. V dropped 0 bases and J dropped 6 bases, with 11 bases sitting between them.